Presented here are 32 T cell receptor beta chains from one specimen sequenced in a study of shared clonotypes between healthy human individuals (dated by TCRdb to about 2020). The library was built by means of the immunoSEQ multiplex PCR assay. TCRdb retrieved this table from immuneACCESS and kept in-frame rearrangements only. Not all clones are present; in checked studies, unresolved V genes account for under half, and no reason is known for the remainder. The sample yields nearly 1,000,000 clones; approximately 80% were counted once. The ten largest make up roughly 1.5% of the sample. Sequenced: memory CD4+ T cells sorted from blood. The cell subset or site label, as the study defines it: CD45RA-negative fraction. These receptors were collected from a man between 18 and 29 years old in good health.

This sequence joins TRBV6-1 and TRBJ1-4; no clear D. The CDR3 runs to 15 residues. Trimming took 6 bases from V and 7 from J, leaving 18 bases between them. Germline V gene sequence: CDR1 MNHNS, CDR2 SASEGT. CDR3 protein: CASSQTGRYGEKLFF. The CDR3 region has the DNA TGTGCCAGCAGCCAAACGGGTCGATACGGTGAAAAACTGTTTTTT.

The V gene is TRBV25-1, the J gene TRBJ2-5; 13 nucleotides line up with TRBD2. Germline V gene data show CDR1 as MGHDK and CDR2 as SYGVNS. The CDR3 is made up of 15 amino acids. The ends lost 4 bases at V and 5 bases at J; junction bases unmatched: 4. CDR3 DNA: TGTGCCAGCAGTGCTGGACTAGCGGGGGATGAGACCCAGTACTTC. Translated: CASSAGLAGDETQYF. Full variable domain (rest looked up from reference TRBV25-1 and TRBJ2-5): EADIYQTPRYLVIGTGKKITLECSQTMGHDKMYWYQQDPGMELHLIHYSYGVNSTEKGDLSSESTVSRIRTEHFPLTLESARPSHTSQYLCASSAGLAGDETQYFGPGTRLLVL.

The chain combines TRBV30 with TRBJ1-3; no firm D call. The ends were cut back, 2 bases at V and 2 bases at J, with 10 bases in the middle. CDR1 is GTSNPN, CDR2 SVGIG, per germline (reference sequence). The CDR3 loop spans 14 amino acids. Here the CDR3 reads CAWSPVRAGNTIYF. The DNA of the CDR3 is TGTGCCTGGAGTCCCGTGAGAGCTGGAAACACCATATATTTT.

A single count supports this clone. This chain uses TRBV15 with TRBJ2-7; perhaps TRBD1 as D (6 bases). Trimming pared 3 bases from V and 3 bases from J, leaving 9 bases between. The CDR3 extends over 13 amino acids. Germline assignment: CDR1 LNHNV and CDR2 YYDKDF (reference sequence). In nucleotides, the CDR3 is TGTGCCACCAGCAGTTTAGGGGGCTACGAGCAGTACTTC. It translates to CATSSLGGYEQYF.

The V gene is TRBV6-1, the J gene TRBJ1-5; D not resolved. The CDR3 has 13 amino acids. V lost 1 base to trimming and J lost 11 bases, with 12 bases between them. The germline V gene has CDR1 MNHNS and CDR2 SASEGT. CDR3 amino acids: CASSEGPYVAQHF. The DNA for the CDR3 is TGTGCCAGCAGTGAAGGCCCCTACGTGGCCCAGCATTTT.

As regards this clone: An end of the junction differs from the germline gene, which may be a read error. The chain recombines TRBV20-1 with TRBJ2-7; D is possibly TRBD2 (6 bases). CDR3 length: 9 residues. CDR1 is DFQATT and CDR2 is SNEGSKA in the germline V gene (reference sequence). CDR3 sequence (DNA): TGCAGTGCGGGAGGAGGACCACACTTC. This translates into CSAGGGPHF.

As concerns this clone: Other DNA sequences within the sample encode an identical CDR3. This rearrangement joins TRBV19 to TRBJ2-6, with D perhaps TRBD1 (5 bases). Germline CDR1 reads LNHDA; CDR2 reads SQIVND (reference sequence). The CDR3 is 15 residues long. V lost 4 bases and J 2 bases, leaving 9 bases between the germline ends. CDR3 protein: CASSSQGAGANVLTF. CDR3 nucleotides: TGTGCCAGTAGTAGTCAGGGTGCTGGGGCCAACGTCCTGACTTTC. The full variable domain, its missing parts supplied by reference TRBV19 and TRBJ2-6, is DGGITQSPKYLFRKEGQNVTLSCEQNLNHDAMYWYRQDPGQGLRLIYYSQIVNDFQKGDIAEGYSVSREKKESFPLTVTSAQKNPTAFYLCASSSQGAGANVLTFGAGSRLTVL.

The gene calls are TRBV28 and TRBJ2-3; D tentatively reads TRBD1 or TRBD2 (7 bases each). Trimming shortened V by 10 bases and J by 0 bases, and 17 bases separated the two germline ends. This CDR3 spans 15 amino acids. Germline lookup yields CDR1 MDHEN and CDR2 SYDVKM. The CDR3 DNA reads TGTGCCACCCAGGGGGGGAGCATCAGCACAGATACGCAGTATTTT. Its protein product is CATQGGSISTDTQYF.

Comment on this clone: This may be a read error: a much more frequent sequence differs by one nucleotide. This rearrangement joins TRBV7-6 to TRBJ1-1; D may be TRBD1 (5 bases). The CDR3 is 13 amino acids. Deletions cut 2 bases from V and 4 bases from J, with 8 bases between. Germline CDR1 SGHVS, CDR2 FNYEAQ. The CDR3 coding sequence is TGTGCCAGCAGCTTAATGGGGGGCACTGAAGCTTTCTTT. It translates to CASSLMGGTEAFF.

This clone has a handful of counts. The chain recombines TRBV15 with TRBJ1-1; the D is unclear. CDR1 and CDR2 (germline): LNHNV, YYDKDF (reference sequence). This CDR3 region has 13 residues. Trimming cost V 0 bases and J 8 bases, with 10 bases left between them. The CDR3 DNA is TGTGCCACCAGCAGAGATGGAGATAAAGAAGCTTTCTTT. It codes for CATSRDGDKEAFF. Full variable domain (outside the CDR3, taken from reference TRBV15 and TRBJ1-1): DAMVIQNPRYQVTQFGKPVTLSCSQTLNHNVMYWYQQKSSQAPKLLFHYYDKDFNNEADTPDNFQSRRPNTSFCFLDIRSPGLGDTAMYLCATSRDGDKEAFFGQGTRLTVV.

CDR3 nucleotide sequence: TGTGCCAGCTCACCAACGGTGCGACAGGGGGCGAGTTCACCCCTCCACTTT. Translation: CASSPTVRQGASSPLHF. V usage is TRBV18 and J usage is TRBJ1-6; 10 bases align to TRBD1. V was clipped by 2 bases and J by 9 bases; unmatched bases: 10. CDR3 size: 17 residues. From germline, CDR1 is KGHSH and CDR2 LQKENI.

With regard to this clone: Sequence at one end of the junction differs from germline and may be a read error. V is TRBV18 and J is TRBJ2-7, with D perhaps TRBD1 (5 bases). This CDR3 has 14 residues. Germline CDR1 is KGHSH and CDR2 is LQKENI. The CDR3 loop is CASSPQRGPYEQYF. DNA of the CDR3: TGTGCCAGCTCCCCACAAAGGGGTCCCTACGAGCAGTACTTC.

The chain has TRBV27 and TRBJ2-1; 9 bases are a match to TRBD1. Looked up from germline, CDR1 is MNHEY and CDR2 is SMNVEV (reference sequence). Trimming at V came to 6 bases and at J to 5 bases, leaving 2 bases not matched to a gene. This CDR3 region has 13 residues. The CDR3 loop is CASSRDRDNEQFF. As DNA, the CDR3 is TGTGCCAGCAGCCGGGACAGGGACAATGAGCAGTTCTTC.

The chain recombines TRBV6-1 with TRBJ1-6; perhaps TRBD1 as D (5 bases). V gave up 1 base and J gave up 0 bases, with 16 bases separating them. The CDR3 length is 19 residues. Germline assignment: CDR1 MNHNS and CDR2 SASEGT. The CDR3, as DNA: TGTGCCAGCAGTGAAGTGGAGGGGCGGTGGGGCTCCTATAATTCACCCCTCCACTTT. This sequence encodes CASSEVEGRWGSYNSPLHF.

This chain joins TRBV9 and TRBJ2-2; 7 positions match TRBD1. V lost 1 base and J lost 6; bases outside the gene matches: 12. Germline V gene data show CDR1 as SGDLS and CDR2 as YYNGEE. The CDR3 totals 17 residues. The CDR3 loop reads CASSVHQGVFNAGELFF. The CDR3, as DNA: TGTGCCAGCAGCGTACATCAGGGGGTGTTTAACGCCGGGGAGCTGTTTTTT.

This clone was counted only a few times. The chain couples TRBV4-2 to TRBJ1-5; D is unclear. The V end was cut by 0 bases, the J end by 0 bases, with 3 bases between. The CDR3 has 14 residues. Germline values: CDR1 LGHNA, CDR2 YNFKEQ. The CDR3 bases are TGTGCCAGCAGCCAAGACGATAGCAATCAGCCCCAGCATTTT. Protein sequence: CASSQDDSNQPQHF.

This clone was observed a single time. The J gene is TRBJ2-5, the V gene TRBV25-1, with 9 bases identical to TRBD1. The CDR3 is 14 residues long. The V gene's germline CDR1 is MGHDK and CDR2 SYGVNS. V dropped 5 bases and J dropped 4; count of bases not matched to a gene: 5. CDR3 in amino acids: CASSSTGGRETQYF. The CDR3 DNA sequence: TGTGCCAGCAGTAGCACAGGGGGCCGAGAGACCCAGTACTTC.

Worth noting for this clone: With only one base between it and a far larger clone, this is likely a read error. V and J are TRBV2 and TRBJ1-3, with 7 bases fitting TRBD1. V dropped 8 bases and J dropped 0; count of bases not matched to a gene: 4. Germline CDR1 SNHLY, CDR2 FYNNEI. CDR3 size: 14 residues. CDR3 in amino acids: CASGGQSSGNTIYF. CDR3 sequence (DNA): TGTGCCAGCGGGGGACAGAGCTCTGGAAACACCATATATTTT. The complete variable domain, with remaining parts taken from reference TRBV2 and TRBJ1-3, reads EPEVTQTPSHQVTQMGQEVILRCVPISNHLYFYWYRQILGQKVEFLVSFYNNEISEKSEIFDDQFSVERPDGSNFTLKIRSTKLEDSAMYFCASGGQSSGNTIYFGEGSWLTVV.

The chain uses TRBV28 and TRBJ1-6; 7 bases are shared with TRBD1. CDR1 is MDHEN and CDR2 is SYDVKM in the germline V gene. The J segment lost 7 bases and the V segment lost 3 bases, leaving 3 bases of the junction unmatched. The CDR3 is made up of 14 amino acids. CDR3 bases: TGTGCCAGCAGTTTTAGGGGGCTGAATTCACCCCTCCACTTT. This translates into CASSFRGLNSPLHF.

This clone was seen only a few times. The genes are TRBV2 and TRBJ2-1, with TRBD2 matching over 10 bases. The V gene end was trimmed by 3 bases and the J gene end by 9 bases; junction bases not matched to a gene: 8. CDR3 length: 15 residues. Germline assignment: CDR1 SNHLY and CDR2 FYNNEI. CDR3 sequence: CASSDGVAGGREQFF. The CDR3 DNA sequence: TGTGCCAGCAGTGATGGGGTAGCGGGAGGTCGTGAGCAGTTCTTC.

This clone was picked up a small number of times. This CDR3 is CASRKGISGANVLTF. CDR3 in DNA: TGTGCCAGTAGAAAAGGAATTTCTGGGGCCAACGTCCTGACTTTC. This sequence joins TRBV19 and TRBJ2-6; D unresolved. The CDR3 totals 15 residues. Germline CDR1 and CDR2: LNHDA and SQIVND (reference sequence). Trimming shortened V by 6 bases and J by 1 base, and 10 bases separated the two germline ends.

The CDR3 here is CASSRRGIRDRHEQYF. CDR3 DNA sequence: TGCGCCAGCAGCCGGAGGGGGATCAGGGACCGGCACGAGCAGTACTTC. The chain combines TRBV5-1 with TRBJ2-7, with D perhaps matching TRBD1 or TRBD2 (6 bases each). Germline lookup yields CDR1 SGHRS and CDR2 YFSETQ. The length of the CDR3 is 16 residues. Trimming shortened V by 4 bases and J by 5 bases, and 22 bases separated the two germline ends.

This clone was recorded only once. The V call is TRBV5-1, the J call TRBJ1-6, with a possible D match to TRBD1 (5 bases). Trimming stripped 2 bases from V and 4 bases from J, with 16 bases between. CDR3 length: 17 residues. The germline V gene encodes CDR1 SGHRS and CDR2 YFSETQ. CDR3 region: CASSLDVVGGYNSPLHF. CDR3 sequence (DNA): TGCGCCAGCAGCTTAGATGTAGTCGGGGGATATAATTCACCCCTCCACTTT.

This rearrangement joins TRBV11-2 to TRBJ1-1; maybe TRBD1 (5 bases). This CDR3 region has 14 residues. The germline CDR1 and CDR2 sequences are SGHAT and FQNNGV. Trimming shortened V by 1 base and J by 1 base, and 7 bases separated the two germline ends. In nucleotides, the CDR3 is TGTGCCAGCAGCTTAGTGCAGGGGAACACTGAAGCTTTCTTT. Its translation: CASSLVQGNTEAFF.

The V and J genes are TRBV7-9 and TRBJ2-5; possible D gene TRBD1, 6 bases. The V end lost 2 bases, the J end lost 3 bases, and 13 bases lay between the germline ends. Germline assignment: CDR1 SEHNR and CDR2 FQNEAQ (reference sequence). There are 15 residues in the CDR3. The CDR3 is CASSLLRPGEETQYF. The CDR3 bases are TGTGCCAGCAGCTTACTACGGCCAGGGGAAGAGACCCAGTACTTC.

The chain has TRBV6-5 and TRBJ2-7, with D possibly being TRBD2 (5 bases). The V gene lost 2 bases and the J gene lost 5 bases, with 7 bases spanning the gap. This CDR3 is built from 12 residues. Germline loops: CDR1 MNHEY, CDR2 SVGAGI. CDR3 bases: TGTGCCAGCAGTTACCCTAGCCACGAGCAGTACTTC. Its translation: CASSYPSHEQYF.

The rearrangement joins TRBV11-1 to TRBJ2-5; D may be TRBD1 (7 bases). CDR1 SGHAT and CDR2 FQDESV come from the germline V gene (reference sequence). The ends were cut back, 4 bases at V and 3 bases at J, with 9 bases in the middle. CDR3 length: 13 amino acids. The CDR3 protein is CASSSRGEETQYF. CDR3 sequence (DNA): TGTGCCAGCAGCTCCAGGGGGGAAGAGACCCAGTACTTC.

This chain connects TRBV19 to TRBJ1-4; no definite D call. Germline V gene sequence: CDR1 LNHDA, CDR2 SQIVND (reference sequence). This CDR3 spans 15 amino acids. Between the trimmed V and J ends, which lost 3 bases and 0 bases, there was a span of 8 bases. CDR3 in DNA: TGTGCCAGTAGTATCACCGGATCAACTAATGAAAAACTGTTTTTT. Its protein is CASSITGSTNEKLFF. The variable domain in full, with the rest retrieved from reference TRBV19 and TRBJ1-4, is DGGITQSPKYLFRKEGQNVTLSCEQNLNHDAMYWYRQDPGQGLRLIYYSQIVNDFQKGDIAEGYSVSREKKESFPLTVTSAQKNPTAFYLCASSITGSTNEKLFFGSGTQLSVL.

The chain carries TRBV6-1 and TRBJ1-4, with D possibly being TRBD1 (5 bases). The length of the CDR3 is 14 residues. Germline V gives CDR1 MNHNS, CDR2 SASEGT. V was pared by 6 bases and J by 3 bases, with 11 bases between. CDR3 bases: TGTGCCAGCAGGCAGGGCTTGGCTAATGAAAAACTGTTTTTT. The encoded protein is CASRQGLANEKLFF.

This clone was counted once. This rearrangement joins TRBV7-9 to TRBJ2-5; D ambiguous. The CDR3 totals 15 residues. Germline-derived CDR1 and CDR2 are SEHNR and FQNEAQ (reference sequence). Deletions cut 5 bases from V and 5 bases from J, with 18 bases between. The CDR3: CASSRRTTTLETQYF. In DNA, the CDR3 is TGTGCCAGCAGCCGGCGCACTACTACTTTGGAGACCCAGTACTTC.

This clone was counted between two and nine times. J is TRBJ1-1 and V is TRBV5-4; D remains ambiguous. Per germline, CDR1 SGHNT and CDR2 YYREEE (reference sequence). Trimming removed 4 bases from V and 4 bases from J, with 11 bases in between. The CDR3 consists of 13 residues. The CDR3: CASSHGRPTEAFF. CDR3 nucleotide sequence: TGTGCCAGCAGCCACGGGAGGCCCACTGAAGCTTTCTTT.

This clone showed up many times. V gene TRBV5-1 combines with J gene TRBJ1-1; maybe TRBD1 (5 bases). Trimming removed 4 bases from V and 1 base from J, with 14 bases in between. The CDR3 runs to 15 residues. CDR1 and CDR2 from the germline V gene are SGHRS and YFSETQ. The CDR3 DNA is TGCGCCAGCAGCCCCCACTTGACAGAGAACACTGAAGCTTTCTTT. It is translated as CASSPHLTENTEAFF. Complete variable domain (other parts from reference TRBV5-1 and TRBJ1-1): KAGVTQTPRYLIKTRGQQVTLSCSPISGHRSVSWYQQTPGQGLQFLFEYFSETQRNKGNFPGRFSGRQFSNSRSEMNVSTLELGDSALYLCASSPHLTENTEAFFGQGTRLTVV.